This T cell receptor (beta chain) was profiled in a study of beta chain features in type 1 diabetes (dated by TCRdb to the late 2010s). Regarding the research as a whole: No differences in mean age, gender distribution, total cell number or subset yield were found between patients and healthy donors. The study compared the TCRB repertoires of sorted circulating CD4+ T cell subsets in recently diagnosed type 1 diabetes patients with those in matched healthy donors. A total of some 110 million sorted cells were examined across all samples, and a strong correlation was observed between cell number per subset and RNA yield. Regulatory and stem cell-like memory subsets were isolated from only 8 patients and roughly 8 healthy donors, whereas naive and central memory subsets came from all 30 or so donors. Study-level results and caveats: Only small numbers of individuals were included in the HLA sub-analyses, which left unresolved whether HLA type had any influence on TCRB rearrangement. Shorter templates might have been favored by PCR, but patient and control samples were amplified and corrected together, so both groups would have been affected equally by any skew. At VDJ recombination sites, type 1 diabetes patients had fewer insertions and more deleted nucleotides, which implies abnormalities in thymic rearrangement. Because cDNA rather than genomic DNA was sequenced, highly expressing activated cells could have been over-represented, although no difference in activation and CD3 levels was found between groups. A moderate but significant shortening of TCRB CDR3 length was observed in type 1 diabetes patients in all four CD4+ subsets. The naive, central memory and regulatory TCRB repertoires appeared to resemble one another more closely among patients than among healthy donors.

The CDR3, from cysteine to phenylalanine, totals 15 residues. Only CDR3 DNA is held: 45 bases, read in frame from base 1. From a lookup of the germline V gene (reference sequence), CDR1 and CDR2 are LNHDA and SQIVND. V is clipped by 5 bases and J by 0 bases, and the sequence between their germline boundaries is 11 bases long. The entire isolated RNA was reverse transcribed using the High Capacity cDNA Reverse Transcription Kit, and thus expressed TCRB transcripts were sequenced. Deep immunoSEQ sequencing was performed on naive, central memory and regulatory T cell samples, with an average of approximately 3.9 million total reads per sample. After sorted cells were lysed in RLT buffer, RNA was extracted with DNase-treated RNeasy Micro or Mini kits, with the choice depending on cell number. To prevent cross-contamination, every cell subset was processed on its own, while patient and healthy donor samples were processed together. The immunoSEQ multiplex PCR was used to amplify TCRB sequences from cDNA, generating 87-bp fragments that spanned the CDR3 region. The amplicons were sequenced using the Illumina HiSeq platform. The original pipeline was this. PCR bias was corrected computationally using synthetic template baselines, and reads within Hamming distance 2 were collapsed, with unmergeable singletons discarded. By aligning reads against IMGT, V, D and J genes, CDR3 length, and insertions or deletions at six rearrangement sites were assigned. Clonotype counts were normalized to sorted cell number within each subset before computing true diversity and Gini coefficients with the tcR R package. The overlap coefficient, calculated on TCRB nucleotide sequences, was used to quantify repertoire sharing. Out-of-frame TCRB sequences from naive cells were analyzed to stand in for the pre-selection repertoire. As stored in TCRdb, this immuneACCESS dataset retains in-frame rearrangements with V and J assigned. A fraction of the clones does not appear; measured against another copy, unresolved V genes explain less than half of the discrepancy, and the remainder lacks a known reason. Clonal size and the V and J genes are those of that table, whereas D and trimming came from the DNA. This sample has some 290,000 clones in its table, and approximately 14% of those were observed once. 0.017% of the sample belongs to the ten largest clones.

This clone appeared a few times. Its antigen is not yet known. Per-base quality was not reported, and no clone a single base away is much larger than it. A single peripheral blood draw of about 116 mL on average was collected from each donor into heparinised tubes. A BD FACSAria II and a panel including CD45RO, CCR7, CD25, CD127, CD95 and CD27 were used to sort naive, central memory, regulatory and stem cell-like memory CD4+ T cells. Every sorted population had a purity above 95%. Right away, PBMCs were isolated by Lymphoprep density gradient centrifugation and were stained directly, with no culture step. So that batch effects would be minimized, each experiment stained and sorted samples in pairs, pairing one healthy donor with one patient.

The chain uses TRBV19 and TRBJ1-5, with the D segment identity uncertain. The receptor was isolated from a man between 25 and 39 years old with type 1 diabetes. The sequencing input was naive CD4+ T cells from blood. In the paper's terms, the cell subset or site label means: true naive CD4+ T cells. The CDR3: CASSLGRRSNQPQHF. The DNA reads as follows: TGTGCCAGTAGTCTGGGGAGGCGTAGCAATCAGCCCCAGCATTTT.